This TCR beta chain is drawn from a study of T cell changes during pregnancy in multiple sclerosis. This CDR3 region has 16 residues. V lost 0 bases, J lost 4 bases, and 7 bases stayed unmatched. CDR1 is LNHNV, CDR2 YYDKDF, per germline (reference sequence). Generated by immunoSEQ multiplex PCR, the TCRdb table keeps only in-frame clones and is missing some. The table has 40,000 to 50,000 clones, 90% to 95% seen once. This TCR derives from a female donor with multiple sclerosis, enrolled in a pregnancy study. Sequencing was performed on CD8+ T cells from peripheral blood mononuclear cells, taken in the third trimester of pregnancy. V and J are TRBV15 and TRBJ1-2, with 8 bases fitting TRBD1. The DNA for the CDR3 is TGTGCCACCAGCAGAGATCACACAGGGGGGCTCTATGGCTACACCTTC. Amino acids: CATSRDHTGGLYGYTF.